This TCR beta chain came from a study of beta chain features in type 1 diabetes. With regard to this clone: Its antigen remains unidentified.

Expressed TCRB transcripts were sequenced, since all the RNA that had been isolated was reverse transcribed. A few million reads were obtained on average from naive, central memory and regulatory T cell samples. Profiled with immunoSEQ multiplex PCR; TCRdb holds only in-frame clones, not every one. The table lists about 370,000 clones, around a tenth of them singletons, with roughly 0.6% in the top ten. Trimming took off 2 bases at V and 1 base at J, with 9 bases between the two ends. CDR1 SGHVS and CDR2 FQNEAQ come from the germline V gene. CDR3 length: 15 amino acids. Study results and limitations: Moderately but significantly shorter TCRB CDR3s were found in Type 1 diabetes patients in all four CD4+ subsets. When VDJ junctions were examined, type 1 diabetes patients showed fewer insertions and more deletions.

The clonotype comes from a man between 25 and 39 years old with type 1 diabetes. Sequences were obtained from central memory CD4+ T cells from blood. The J gene is TRBJ2-1, the V gene TRBV7-8, with D tentatively TRBD1 (5 bases). CDR3 nucleotides: TGTGCCAGCAGCTTACAGGGAATTTCCTACAATGAGCAGTTCTTC. Amino acid sequence: CASSLQGISYNEQFF.